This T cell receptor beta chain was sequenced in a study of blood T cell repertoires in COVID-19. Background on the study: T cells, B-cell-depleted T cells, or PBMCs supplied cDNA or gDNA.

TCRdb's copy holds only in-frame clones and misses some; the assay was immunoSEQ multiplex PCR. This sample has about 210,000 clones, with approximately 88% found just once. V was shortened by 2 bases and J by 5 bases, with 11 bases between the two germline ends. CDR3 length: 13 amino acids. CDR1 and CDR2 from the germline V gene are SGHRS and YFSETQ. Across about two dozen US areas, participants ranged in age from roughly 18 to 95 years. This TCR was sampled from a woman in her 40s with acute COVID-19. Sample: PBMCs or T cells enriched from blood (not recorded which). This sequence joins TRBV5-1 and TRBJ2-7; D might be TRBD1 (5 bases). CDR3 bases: TGCGCCAGCAGCTTTAACCAGGGTGACGAGCAGTACTTC. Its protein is CASSFNQGDEQYF.